This T cell receptor beta chain was captured in a study of multiple sclerosis patients with progressive multifocal leukoencephalopathy. The germline V and J ends were trimmed by 3 bases and 3 bases, with 9 bases remaining between them. The CDR3 totals 13 residues. Germline V lookup: CDR1 MNHEY, CDR2 SMNVEV (reference sequence). Whole-study results and caveats: Lower normalized Shannon entropy suggested reduced TRB diversity in most PML patients. Whether JC virus or general immunocompromise explains the findings remained unclear.

The time point was: time of PML onset. JC virus DNA in cerebrospinal fluid confirmed the PML diagnosis. Points on this clone: Its antigen remains unknown.

TCRdb keeps only in-frame clones here, not all; method: immunoSEQ multiplex PCR. In the table there are roughly 30,000 clones, roughly 90% of which are singletons. This chain links TRBV27 with TRBJ2-7; D possibly corresponds to TRBD2 (6 bases). This sequence was found in a middle-aged woman with progressive multifocal leukoencephalopathy. The sample in question was PBMCs, obtained from a patient treated with natalizumab. CDR3 loop: CASSLGGGYEQYF. The CDR3, as DNA: TGTGCCAGCAGTTTGGGGGGAGGCTACGAGCAGTACTTC.